The present T cell receptor beta chain was sequenced within a study of blood T cell repertoires in COVID-19. Turning to the study itself: The cDNA or gDNA used as material had been derived from T cells, B-cell-depleted T cells, or PBMCs.

In the authors' methods: Amplification with reference gene primers provided the estimates of nucleated cell counts. The repertoire was sequenced with immunoSEQ multiplex PCR; TCRdb's copy has only in-frame clones and lacks some. The V and J calls and the clone size are those of that table, but D and trimming were determined from the DNA. The sample holds under 350,000 clones, around 82% seen once. Material for sequencing was peripheral blood. The source is a woman between 50 and 59 years old who had recovered from COVID-19.

CDR3 bases: TGCAGCGTTGATGGGACGGGACAGGGTAACACTGAAGCTTTCTTT. As protein: CSVDGTGQGNTEAFF. V and J are TRBV29-1 and TRBJ1-1, with 9 bases matching TRBD1. The germline CDR1 and CDR2 sequences are SQVTM and ANQGSEA. This CDR3 is 15 amino acids long. With 3 bases clipped from V and 2 bases from J, the junction kept 7 bases outside the gene matches.